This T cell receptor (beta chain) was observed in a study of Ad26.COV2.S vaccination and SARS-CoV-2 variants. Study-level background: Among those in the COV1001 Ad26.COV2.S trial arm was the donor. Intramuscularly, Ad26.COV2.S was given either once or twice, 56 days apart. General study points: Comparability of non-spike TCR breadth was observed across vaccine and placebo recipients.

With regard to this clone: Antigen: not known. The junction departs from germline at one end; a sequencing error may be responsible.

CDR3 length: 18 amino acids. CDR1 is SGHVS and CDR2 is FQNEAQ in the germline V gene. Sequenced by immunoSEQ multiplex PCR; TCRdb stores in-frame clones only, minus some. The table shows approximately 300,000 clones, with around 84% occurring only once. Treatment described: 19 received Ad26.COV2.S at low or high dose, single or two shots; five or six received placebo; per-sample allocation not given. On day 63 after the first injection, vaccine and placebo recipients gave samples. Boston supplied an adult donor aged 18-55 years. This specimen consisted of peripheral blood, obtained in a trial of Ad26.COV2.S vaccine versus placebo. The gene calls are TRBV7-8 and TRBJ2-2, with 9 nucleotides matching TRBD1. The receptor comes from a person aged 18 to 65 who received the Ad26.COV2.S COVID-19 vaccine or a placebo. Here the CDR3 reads CVSSLVFRGQGTLGELFF. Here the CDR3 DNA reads TGTGTCAGCAGCTTAGTCTTCCGGGGACAGGGAACACTCGGGGAGCTGTTTTTT.